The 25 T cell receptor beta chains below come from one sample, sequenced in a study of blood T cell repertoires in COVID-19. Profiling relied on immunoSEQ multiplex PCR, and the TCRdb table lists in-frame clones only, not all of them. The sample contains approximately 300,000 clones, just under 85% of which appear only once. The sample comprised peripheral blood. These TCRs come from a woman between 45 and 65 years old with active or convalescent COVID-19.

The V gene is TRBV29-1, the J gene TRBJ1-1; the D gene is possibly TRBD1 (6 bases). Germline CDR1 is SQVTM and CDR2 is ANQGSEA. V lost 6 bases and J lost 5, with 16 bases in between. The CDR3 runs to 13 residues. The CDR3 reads CSVLPGRGTEAFF. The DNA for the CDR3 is TGCAGCGTACTTCCCGGGAGGGGGACTGAAGCTTTCTTT.

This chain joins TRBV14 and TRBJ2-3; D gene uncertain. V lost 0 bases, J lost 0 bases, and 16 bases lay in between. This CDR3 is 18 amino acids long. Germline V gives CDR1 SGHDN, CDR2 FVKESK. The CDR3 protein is CASSQDLGESPSTDTQYF. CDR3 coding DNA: TGTGCCAGCAGCCAAGATCTGGGCGAGAGCCCCAGCACAGATACGCAGTATTTT.

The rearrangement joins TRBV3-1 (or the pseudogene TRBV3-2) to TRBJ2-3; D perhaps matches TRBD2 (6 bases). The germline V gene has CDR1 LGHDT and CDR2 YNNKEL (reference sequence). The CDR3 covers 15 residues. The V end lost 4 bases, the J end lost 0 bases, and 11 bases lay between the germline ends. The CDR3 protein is CASSPEGTSTDTQYF. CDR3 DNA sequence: TGTGCCAGCAGCCCCGAAGGGACTAGCACAGATACGCAGTATTTT.

CDR3 amino acids: CASSDPDGLGTDTQYF. CDR3 nucleotides: TGTGCCAGCAGCGACCCTGACGGGTTGGGTACAGATACGCAGTATTTT. The V gene is TRBV5-6, the J gene TRBJ2-3; D not resolved. V lost 4 bases to trimming and J lost 3 bases, with 18 bases between them. Germline V lookup: CDR1 SGHDT, CDR2 YYEEEE. The CDR3 spans 16 residues.

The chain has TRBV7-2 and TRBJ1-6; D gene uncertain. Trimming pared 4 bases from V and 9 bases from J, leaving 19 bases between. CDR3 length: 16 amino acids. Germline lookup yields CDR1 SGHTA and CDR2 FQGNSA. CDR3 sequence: CASSSWTGQMGSPLHF. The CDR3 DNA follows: TGTGCCAGCAGCTCATGGACTGGTCAAATGGGTTCACCCCTCCACTTT.

CDR3 loop: CASSDTGFTEAFF. The CDR3 DNA is TGTGCCAGCAGTGACACAGGGTTCACTGAAGCTTTCTTT. The J gene is TRBJ1-1, the V gene TRBV6-1; D might be TRBD1 (6 bases). The CDR3 runs to 13 residues. Deletions cut 3 bases from V and 4 bases from J, with 9 bases between. CDR1 and CDR2 (germline): MNHNS, SASEGT.

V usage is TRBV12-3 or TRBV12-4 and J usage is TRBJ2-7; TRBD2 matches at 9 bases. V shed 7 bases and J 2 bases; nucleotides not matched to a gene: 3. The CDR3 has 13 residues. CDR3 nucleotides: TGTGCCAGCACTGTAGCGGGAGCCTACGAGCAGTACTTC. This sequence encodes CASTVAGAYEQYF.

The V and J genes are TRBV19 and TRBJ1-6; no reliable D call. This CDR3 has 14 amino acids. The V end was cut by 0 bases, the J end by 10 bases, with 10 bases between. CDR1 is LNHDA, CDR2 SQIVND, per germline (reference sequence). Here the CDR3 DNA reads TGTGCCAGTAGTATAGAGGCGGGAATCTCACCCCTCCACTTT. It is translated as CASSIEAGISPLHF.

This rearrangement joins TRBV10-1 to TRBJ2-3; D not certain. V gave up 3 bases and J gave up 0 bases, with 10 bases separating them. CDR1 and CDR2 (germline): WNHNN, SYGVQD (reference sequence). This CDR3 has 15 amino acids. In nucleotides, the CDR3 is TGCGCCAGCAGTGAAAGAGTCCCTAGCACAGATACGCAGTATTTT. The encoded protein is CASSERVPSTDTQYF.

CDR3 region: CASSELGQGRDTQYF. In DNA form, the CDR3 reads TGTGCCAGCAGTGAATTGGGACAGGGAAGGGATACGCAGTATTTT. The V call is TRBV6-1, the J call TRBJ2-3, with TRBD1 matching 9 bases. The CDR3 extends over 15 amino acids. V lost 2 bases, J lost 6 bases, and 6 bases stayed unmatched. In germline, CDR1 is MNHNS, CDR2 SASEGT.

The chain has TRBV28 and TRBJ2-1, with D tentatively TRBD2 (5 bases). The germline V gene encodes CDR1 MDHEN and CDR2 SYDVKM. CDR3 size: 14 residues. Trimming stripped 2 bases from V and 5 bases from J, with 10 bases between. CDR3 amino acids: CASSLGGRHNEQFF. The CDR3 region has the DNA TGTGCCAGCAGTTTAGGAGGCCGCCACAATGAGCAGTTCTTC.

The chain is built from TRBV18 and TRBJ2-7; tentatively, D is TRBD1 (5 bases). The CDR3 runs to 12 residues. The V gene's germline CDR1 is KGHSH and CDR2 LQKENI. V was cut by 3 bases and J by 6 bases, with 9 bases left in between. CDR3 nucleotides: TGTGCCAGCTCACCCAGGGTTGGCGAGCAGTACTTC. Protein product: CASSPRVGEQYF.

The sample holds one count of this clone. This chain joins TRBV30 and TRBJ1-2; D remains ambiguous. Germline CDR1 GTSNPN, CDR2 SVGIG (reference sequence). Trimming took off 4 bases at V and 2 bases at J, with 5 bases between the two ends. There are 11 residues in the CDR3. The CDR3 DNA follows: TGTGCCTGGACTTTAAACTATGGCTACACCTTC. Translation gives CAWTLNYGYTF.

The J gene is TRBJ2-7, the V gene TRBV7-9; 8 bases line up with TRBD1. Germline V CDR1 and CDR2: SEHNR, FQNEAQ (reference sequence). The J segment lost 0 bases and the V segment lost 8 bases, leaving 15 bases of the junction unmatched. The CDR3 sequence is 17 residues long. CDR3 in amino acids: CASSSTGVRRTSYEQYF. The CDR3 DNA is TGTGCCAGCTCCTCGACAGGGGTCCGGCGGACCTCCTACGAGCAGTACTTC. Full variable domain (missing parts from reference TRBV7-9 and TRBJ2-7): DTGVSQNPRHKITKRGQNVTFRCDPISEHNRLYWYRQTLGQGPEFLTYFQNEAQLEKSRLLSDRFSAERPKGSFSTLEIQRTEQGDSAMYLCASSSTGVRRTSYEQYFGPGTRLTVT.

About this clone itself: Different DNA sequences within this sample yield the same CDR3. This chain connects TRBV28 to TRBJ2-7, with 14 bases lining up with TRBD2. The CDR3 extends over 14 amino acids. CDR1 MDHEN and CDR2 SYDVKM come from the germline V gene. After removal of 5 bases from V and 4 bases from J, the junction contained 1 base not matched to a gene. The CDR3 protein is CASSRTSGRYEQYF. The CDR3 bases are TGTGCCAGCAGTCGGACTAGCGGGAGGTACGAGCAGTACTTC.

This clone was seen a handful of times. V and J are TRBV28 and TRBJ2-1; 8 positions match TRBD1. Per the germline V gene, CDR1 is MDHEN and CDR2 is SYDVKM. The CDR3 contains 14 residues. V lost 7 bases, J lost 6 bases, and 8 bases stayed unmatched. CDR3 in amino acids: CASIRGHSSNEQFF. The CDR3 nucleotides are TGTGCCAGCATCAGGGGGCACTCCAGCAATGAGCAGTTCTTC. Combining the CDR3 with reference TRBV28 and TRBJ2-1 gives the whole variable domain DVKVTQSSRYLVKRTGEKVFLECVQDMDHENMFWYRQDPGLGLRLIYFSYDVKMKEKGDIPEGYSVSREKKERFSLILESASTNQTSMYLCASIRGHSSNEQFFGPGTRLTVL.

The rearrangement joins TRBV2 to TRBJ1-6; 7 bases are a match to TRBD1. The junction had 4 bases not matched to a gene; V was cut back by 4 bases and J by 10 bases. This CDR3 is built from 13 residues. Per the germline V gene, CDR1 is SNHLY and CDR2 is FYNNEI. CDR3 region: CASSGQGGSPLHF. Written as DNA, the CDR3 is TGTGCCAGCAGTGGACAGGGCGGATCACCCCTCCACTTT.

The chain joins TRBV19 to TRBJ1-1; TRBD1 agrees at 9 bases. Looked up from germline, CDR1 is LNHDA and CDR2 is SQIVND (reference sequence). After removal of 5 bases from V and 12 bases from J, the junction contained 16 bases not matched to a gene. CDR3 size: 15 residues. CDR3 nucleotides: TGTGCCAGTAGTCCCCCCACGTCCCGGGACAGGGTTTCTTTCTTT. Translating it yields CASSPPTSRDRVSFF.

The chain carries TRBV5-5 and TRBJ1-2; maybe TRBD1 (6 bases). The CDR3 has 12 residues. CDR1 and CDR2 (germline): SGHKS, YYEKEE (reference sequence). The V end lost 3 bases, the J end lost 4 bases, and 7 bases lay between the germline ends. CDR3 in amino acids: CASSSDSYGYTF. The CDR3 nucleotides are TGTGCCAGCAGCTCGGACAGCTATGGCTACACCTTC.

The CDR3 coding sequence is TGTGCCAGCAGCTTAGATTCGGGGGATTCGTCCTACAATGAGCAGTTCTTC. Its protein product is CASSLDSGDSSYNEQFF. The rearrangement links TRBV7-6 to TRBJ2-1; maybe TRBD2 (6 bases). Germline V gene lookup returns CDR1 SGHVS and CDR2 FNYEAQ. The CDR3 spans 17 residues. The ends were cut back, 1 base at V and 1 base at J, with 14 bases in the middle.

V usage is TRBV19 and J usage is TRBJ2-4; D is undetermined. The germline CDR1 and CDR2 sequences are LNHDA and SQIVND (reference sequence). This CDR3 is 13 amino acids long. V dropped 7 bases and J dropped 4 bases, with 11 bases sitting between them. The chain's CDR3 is CASTARSKNIQYF. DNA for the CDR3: TGTGCCAGTACCGCCAGAAGTAAAAACATTCAGTACTTC.

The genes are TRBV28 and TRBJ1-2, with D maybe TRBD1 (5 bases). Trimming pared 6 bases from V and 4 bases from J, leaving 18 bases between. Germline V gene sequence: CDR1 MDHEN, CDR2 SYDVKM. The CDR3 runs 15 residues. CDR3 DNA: TGTGCCAGCAGCGAACCTACAGGACGGATCTATGGCTACACCTTC. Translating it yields CASSEPTGRIYGYTF.

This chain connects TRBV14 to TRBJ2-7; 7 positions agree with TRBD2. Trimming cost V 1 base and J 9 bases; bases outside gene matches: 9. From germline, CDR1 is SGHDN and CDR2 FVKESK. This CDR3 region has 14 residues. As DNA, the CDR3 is TGTGCCAGCAGCCAAGCGCTAGCGGCTAATGTGCAGTACTTC. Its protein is CASSQALAANVQYF. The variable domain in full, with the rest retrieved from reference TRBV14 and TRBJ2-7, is EAGVTQFPSHSVIEKGQTVTLRCDPISGHDNLYWYRRVMGKEIKFLLHFVKESKQDESGMPNNRFLAERTGGTYSTLKVQPAELEDSGVYFCASSQALAANVQYFGPGTRLTVT.

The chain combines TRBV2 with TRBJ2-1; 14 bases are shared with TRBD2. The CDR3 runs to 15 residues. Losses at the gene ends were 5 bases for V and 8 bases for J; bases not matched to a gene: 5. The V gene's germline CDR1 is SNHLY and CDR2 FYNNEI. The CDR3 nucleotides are TGTGCCAGCAGTAAAGGGACTAGCGGGAGATATGAGCAGTTCTTC. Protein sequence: CASSKGTSGRYEQFF.

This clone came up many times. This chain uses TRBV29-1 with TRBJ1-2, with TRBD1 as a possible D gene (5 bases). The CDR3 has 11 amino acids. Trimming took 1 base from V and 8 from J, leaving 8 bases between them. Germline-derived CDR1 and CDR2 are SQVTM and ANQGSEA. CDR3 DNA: TGCAGCGTTGAAGCAGGGCGAGGCTACACCTTC. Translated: CSVEAGRGYTF.